These T cell receptor beta chains were read from a single sample in a study of post-analysis software for immune sequencing data. TCRdb fed the PCR reads into MiXCR, producing one record per CDR3 protein. The sample includes around 710,000 distinct CDR3 sequences, around 45% of them seen just once. The specimen was blood. These TCRs come from a girl between 5 and 17 years old with multiple sclerosis. CDR3s include the opening cysteine and the closing phenylalanine or tryptophan. A D gene is named only where the DNA matches it firmly. Size is stated for part of the rows, as once, few or many counts, or as a class when the clone is expanded.

J: TRBJ1-2
D: .
size: .
V: TRBV27
CDR3: CASSPAGIWYGYTF
DNA: TGTGCCAGCAGTCCCGCAGGGATTTGGTATGGCTACACCTTC

J: TRBJ2-1
D: .
size: few
V: TRBV15
CDR3: CATGAGNEQFF
DNA: TGTGCTACGGGCGCGGGAAATGAGCAGTTCTTC

J: TRBJ2-7
D: .
size: .
V: TRBV20-1
CDR3: CSATPGNKDYEQYF
DNA: TGCAGTGCGACTCCCGGGAATAAGGACTACGAGCAGTACTTC

J: TRBJ2-7
D: TRBD2
size: .
V: TRBV10-3
CDR3: CAISESASGRNEQYF
DNA: TGTGCCATCAGTGAGTCGGCTAGCGGGAGGAACGAGCAGTACTTC

J: TRBJ2-1
D: .
size: .
V: TRBV2
CDR3: CASSDPGLRAYNEQFF
DNA: TGTGCCAGCAGTGACCCCGGACTCAGAGCCTACAATGAGCAGTTCTTC

J: TRBJ2-7
D: .
size: .
V: TRBV7-9
CDR3: CASSLAGGSNSHEQYF
DNA: TGTGCCAGCAGCTTAGCAGGGGGGAGTAACTCCCACGAGCAGTACTTC

J: TRBJ2-1
D: TRBD2
size: .
V: TRBV28
CDR3: CASSSGTSGRALSYNEQFF
DNA: TGTGCCAGCAGTTCCGGGACTAGCGGGAGGGCTCTCTCCTACAATGAGCAGTTCTTC

J: TRBJ2-7
D: .
size: .
V: TRBV7-2
CDR3: CASSLASRNEQYF
DNA: TGTGCCAGCAGCTTAGCTTCGCGGAATGAGCAGTACTTC

J: TRBJ2-7
D: TRBD2
size: .
V: TRBV20-1
CDR3: CSARVSGMPHEQYF
DNA: TGCAGTGCTAGGGTTAGCGGGATGCCACACGAGCAGTACTTC

J: TRBJ2-3
D: .
size: .
V: TRBV20-1
CDR3: CSPTGGGSSTDTQYF
DNA: TGCAGTCCCACTGGGGGCGGGAGTTCGACAGATACGCAGTATTTT

J: TRBJ2-7
D: .
size: few
V: TRBV10-3
CDR3: CAISVQGYEQYF
DNA: TGTGCCATCAGTGTCCAGGGGTACGAGCAGTACTTC

J: TRBJ1-5
D: TRBD1
size: .
V: TRBV7-2
CDR3: CASSDRGRGNQPQHF
DNA: TGTGCCAGCTCCGACAGGGGTAGGGGGAATCAGCCCCAGCATTTT

J: TRBJ2-3
D: TRBD2
size: .
V: TRBV12-3/TRBV12-4
CDR3: CASRVSGRSSDTQYF
DNA: TGTGCCAGCAGAGTTAGCGGGAGAAGCTCAGATACGCAGTATTTT